The TCR beta chain under discussion was sequenced for a study of siplizumab effects on memory and regulatory T cells. Study-wide results and limits: Naive T cells, seemingly more diverse than memory cells, seemed major alloresponse contributors. No naive or memory phenotype could be assigned to roughly 80-95% of proliferating clones. Siplizumab cultures yielded proliferating Tregs whose suppressive function was not confirmed. Alloreactive sequences tracing back to unstimulated CD4+ memory cells were significantly reduced by siplizumab.

Germline V CDR1 and CDR2: SQVTM, ANQGSEA. The V gene lost 4 bases and the J gene lost 6 bases, with 9 bases spanning the gap. The CDR3 extends over 11 amino acids. Turning to this clone: The antigen is unknown.

Data came from immunoSEQ multiplex PCR; TCRdb stores just in-frame clones and leaves some out. The sample consists of some 120,000 clones, approximately 94% of them appearing once. The receptor's source is a human donor in good health. The rearrangement uses TRBV29-1 and TRBJ1-1, with D hard to call. Sequencing was done on a sample of non-Treg CD4+ T cells sorted from blood. The CDR3: CSVGDPPEAFF. The CDR3 DNA sequence: TGCAGCGTTGGAGACCCCCCTGAAGCTTTCTTT.